This TCR beta chain comes out of a study of OX40 agonist ivuxolimab in advanced cancers. About the study: Participants averaged approximately 65 years of age (range 23 to 79) and were 82.7% male. Eligibility admitted prior anti-PD-1, anti-PD-L1 or anti-CTLA-4 therapy; about 42% had some.

Any history of autoimmune disease or systemic immunosuppression disqualified patients. Clones were read by immunoSEQ multiplex PCR, and TCRdb kept only the in-frame ones, dropping some. Seen here are 70,000 or so clones, approximately 86% observed once, and the top ten hold 1.3%. This CDR3 is 14 amino acids long. Germline lookup yields CDR1 SGHAT and CDR2 FQNNGV. V was cut by 1 base and J by 4 bases, with 10 bases left in between. Sequenced here: CD4+ or CD8+ T cells sorted from blood, sampled in a trial of the OX40 agonist ivuxolimab. The chain recombines TRBV11-2 with TRBJ2-5, with D unresolved. This receptor was obtained from an adult with an advanced solid tumor such as melanoma, head and neck, liver or kidney cancer. The CDR3 is CASSLGNSPETQYF. The CDR3 nucleotides read TGTGCCAGCAGCTTAGGAAACAGCCCAGAGACCCAGTACTTC.